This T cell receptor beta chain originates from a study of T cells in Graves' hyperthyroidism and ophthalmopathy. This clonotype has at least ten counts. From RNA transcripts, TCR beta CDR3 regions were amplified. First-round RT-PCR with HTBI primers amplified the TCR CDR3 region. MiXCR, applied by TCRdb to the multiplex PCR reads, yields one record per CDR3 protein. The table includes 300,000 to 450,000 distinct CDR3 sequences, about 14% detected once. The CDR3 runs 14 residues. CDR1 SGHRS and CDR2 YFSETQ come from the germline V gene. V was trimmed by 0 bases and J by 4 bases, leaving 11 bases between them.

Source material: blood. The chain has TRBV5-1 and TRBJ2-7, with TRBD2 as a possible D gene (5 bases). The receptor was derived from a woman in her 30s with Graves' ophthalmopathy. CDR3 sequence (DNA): TGCGCCAGCAGCTTGGCCGGGAACCCTTACGAGCAGTACTTC. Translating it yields CASSLAGNPYEQYF.